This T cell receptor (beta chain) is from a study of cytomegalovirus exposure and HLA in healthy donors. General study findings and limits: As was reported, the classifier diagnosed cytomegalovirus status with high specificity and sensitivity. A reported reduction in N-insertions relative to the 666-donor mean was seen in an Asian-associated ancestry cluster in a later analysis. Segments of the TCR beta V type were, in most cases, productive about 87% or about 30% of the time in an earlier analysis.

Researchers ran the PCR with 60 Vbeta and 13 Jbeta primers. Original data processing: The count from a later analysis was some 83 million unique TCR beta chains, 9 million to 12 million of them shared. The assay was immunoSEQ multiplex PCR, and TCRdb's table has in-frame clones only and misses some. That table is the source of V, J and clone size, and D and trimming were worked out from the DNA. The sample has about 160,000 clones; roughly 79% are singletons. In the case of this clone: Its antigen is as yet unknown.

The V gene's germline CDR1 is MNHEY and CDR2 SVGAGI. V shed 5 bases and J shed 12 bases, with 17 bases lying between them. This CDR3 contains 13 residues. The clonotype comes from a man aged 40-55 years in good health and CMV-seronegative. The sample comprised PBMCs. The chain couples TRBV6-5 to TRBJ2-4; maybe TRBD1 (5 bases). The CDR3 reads CASSTPNEDSQYF. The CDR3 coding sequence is TGTGCCAGCAGTACCCCGAACGAAGACAGTCAGTACTTC.